What follows are 9 T cell receptor beta chains derived from one specimen sequenced in a study of cytomegalovirus exposure and HLA in healthy donors. The PCR contained 60 Vbeta and 13 Jbeta primers. TCRdb keeps only in-frame clones here, not all; method: immunoSEQ multiplex PCR. The sample lists approximately 100,000 clones; about a tenth were seen once. Input material: PBMCs. Source of these receptors: a man in his forties in good health and CMV-seropositive.

This clone was seen a few times. The V call is TRBV4-2, the J call TRBJ2-4; 15 bases agree with TRBD2. Germline V gene sequence: CDR1 LGHNA, CDR2 YNFKEQ. The CDR3 has 14 residues. Trimming cost V 6 bases and J 7 bases; bases outside gene matches: 1. The CDR3 sequence: CASRGLAGGNIQYF. CDR3 DNA sequence: TGTGCCAGCAGAGGACTAGCGGGAGGGAACATTCAGTACTTC.

This chain links TRBV7-8 with TRBJ1-1; unclear D gene. V was clipped by 1 base and J by 4 bases, with 13 bases between them. CDR1 is SGHVS, CDR2 FQNEAQ, per germline. The length of the CDR3 is 15 residues. CDR3 residues: CASSLGRRRGTEAFF. The CDR3 DNA reads as TGTGCCAGCAGCTTAGGTCGGAGACGGGGCACTGAAGCTTTCTTT.

This clone has more than one count but fewer than ten. The rearrangement joins TRBV5-6 to TRBJ2-3; no clear D gene. Germline assignment: CDR1 SGHDT and CDR2 YYEEEE. V was cut by 4 bases and J by 5 bases, with 5 bases left in between. This CDR3 has 11 residues. For the CDR3, the DNA is TGTGCCAGCAGCCACAGAGATACGCAGTATTTT. It specifies CASSHRDTQYF.

The CDR3: CAIRTGTDWGEQYF. The CDR3 DNA is TGTGCCATCAGGACCGGGACAGACTGGGGCGAGCAGTACTTC. The rearrangement links TRBV10-3 to TRBJ2-7; 7 nucleotides align to TRBD1. With V trimmed by 6 bases and J by 6 bases, 11 bases remained unmatched. Germline CDR1 is ENHRY and CDR2 is SYGVKD. CDR3 length: 14 residues.

This clone showed up just a few times. The rearrangement links TRBV30 to TRBJ2-5; D call uncertain. This CDR3 is built from 11 residues. The V and J ends lost 5 bases and 5 bases respectively, with 9 bases between them. Germline CDR1 and CDR2: GTSNPN and SVGIG (reference sequence). The DNA for the CDR3 is TGTGCCTGGGGGCTCCCGGAGACCCAGTACTTC. It is translated as CAWGLPETQYF.

The V call is TRBV6-5, the J call TRBJ2-5, with 7 positions matching TRBD1. The junction had 7 bases not matched to a gene; V was cut back by 7 bases and J by 5 bases. The length of the CDR3 is 13 residues. Germline values: CDR1 MNHEY, CDR2 SVGAGI. DNA for the CDR3: TGTGCCAGCACCAGACAGGGTTTGGAGACCCAGTACTTC. Translating it yields CASTRQGLETQYF.

The chain has TRBV5-6 and TRBJ2-1; D not resolved. V was cut by 5 bases and J by 8 bases, with 14 bases left in between. Germline assignment: CDR1 SGHDT and CDR2 YYEEEE. The CDR3 runs 13 residues. CDR3 nucleotide sequence: TGTGCCAGCAGACCTAGTACTCTCGATGAGCAGTTCTTC. It yields the protein CASRPSTLDEQFF.

This clone was detected only a few times. The rearrangement uses TRBV6-1 and TRBJ2-1, with 7 positions matching TRBD1. This CDR3 region has 13 residues. Trimming removed 6 bases from V and 6 bases from J; junction bases left unmatched: 5. Germline V lookup: CDR1 MNHNS, CDR2 SASEGT. The CDR3 bases are TGTGCCAGCAGATCGGGACAGTCCAATGAGCAGTTCTTC. Protein: CASRSGQSNEQFF.

This clone was seen a few times. The V call is TRBV7-3, the J call TRBJ1-1; 8 positions match TRBD1. Germline CDR1 reads SGHTA; CDR2 reads FQGTGA. There are 15 residues in the CDR3. V gave up 3 bases and J gave up 2 bases; unmatched junction bases: 5. CDR3 in amino acids: CASSFGTGGNTEAFF. CDR3 coding DNA: TGTGCCAGCAGCTTCGGGACAGGAGGAAACACTGAAGCTTTCTTT.